The 23 T cell receptor beta chains listed next were all sequenced from one sample in a study of cytomegalovirus exposure and HLA in healthy donors. Vbeta (60) and Jbeta (13) primers were used in the PCR. Assay: immunoSEQ multiplex PCR; the TCRdb copy retains only in-frame clones and omits some. This table has 150,000 to 200,000 clones, around 83% appearing once. The specimen was PBMCs. These receptors came from a man in his fifties or sixties in good health and CMV-seronegative.

The chain uses TRBV19 and TRBJ2-7; D is possibly TRBD1 (6 bases). Germline V gene data show CDR1 as LNHDA and CDR2 as SQIVND (reference sequence). This CDR3 region has 14 residues. Trimming removed 6 bases at V and 0 bases at J, with 12 bases between. The CDR3 DNA sequence: TGTGCCAGTAGAGGGACATGGAGCTCCTACGAGCAGTACTTC. This sequence encodes CASRGTWSSYEQYF. The full variable domain, with the rest looked up from reference TRBV19 and TRBJ2-7, is DGGITQSPKYLFRKEGQNVTLSCEQNLNHDAMYWYRQDPGQGLRLIYYSQIVNDFQKGDIAEGYSVSREKKESFPLTVTSAQKNPTAFYLCASRGTWSSYEQYFGPGTRLTVT.

The rearrangement joins TRBV4-1 to TRBJ1-4; D not certain. Per the germline V gene, CDR1 is MGHRA and CDR2 is YSYEKL. The V end was cut by 1 base, the J end by 5 bases, with 8 bases between. CDR3 size: 14 residues. The CDR3 nucleotides read TGCGCCAGCAGCCAAGGGGCATTAAATGAAAAACTGTTTTTT. Its translation is CASSQGALNEKLFF.

The chain employs TRBV20-1 and TRBJ2-3, with D uncertain. This CDR3 comprises 11 residues. Trimming stripped 3 bases from V and 6 bases from J, with 7 bases between. Looked up from germline, CDR1 is DFQATT and CDR2 is SNEGSKA (reference sequence). DNA for the CDR3: TGCAGTGCTAGTACAGAGGATACGCAGTATTTT. Protein product: CSASTEDTQYF.

This sequence joins TRBV4-3 and TRBJ2-5, with 8 bases aligning to TRBD2. TRBJ2-7 explains the end of the DNA better; the J call may be wrong. This CDR3 spans 15 amino acids. Germline V gene data show CDR1 as LGHNA and CDR2 as YSLEER. The CDR3 bases are TGCGCCAGCAGCCAGGGATCTACTAGCGGCTACGAGCAGTACTTC. It yields the protein CASSQGSTSGYEQYF.

This clone appeared once. The chain is built from TRBV18 and TRBJ2-6; TRBD2 is a possible D gene (5 bases). Germline V CDR1 and CDR2: KGHSH, LQKENI. Trimming stripped 3 bases from V and 4 bases from J, with 13 bases between. CDR3 length: 16 residues. CDR3 sequence: CASSPNEGAGANVLTF. The CDR3 DNA reads TGTGCCAGCTCACCCAACGAGGGAGCGGGGGCCAACGTCCTGACTTTC.

V is TRBV20-1 and J is TRBJ2-7, with D unclear. V lost 3 bases to trimming and J lost 12 bases, with 12 bases between them. The CDR3 is 10 residues long. CDR1 is DFQATT, CDR2 SNEGSKA, per germline (reference sequence). CDR3 nucleotides: TGCAGTGCTAGTACGGAGCTGGCGTACTTC. The encoded protein is CSASTELAYF.

The rearrangement joins TRBV9 to TRBJ1-2, with D perhaps TRBD1 (5 bases). Deletions cut 3 bases from V and 8 bases from J, with 23 bases between. Germline CDR1 SGDLS, CDR2 YYNGEE. This CDR3 region has 16 residues. This CDR3 reads CASSATTTARSWGYTF. The CDR3 region has the DNA TGTGCCAGCAGCGCGACCACGACAGCCAGGTCGTGGGGCTACACCTTC.

The chain has TRBV5-1 and TRBJ2-3; 11 bases fit TRBD2. CDR1 and CDR2 (germline): SGHRS, YFSETQ. The junction had 2 bases not matched to a gene; V was cut back by 0 bases and J by 2 bases. This CDR3 has 16 amino acids. The CDR3 DNA reads as TGCGCCAGCAGCTTGGCACTAGCGGGAGACACAGATACGCAGTATTTT. This sequence encodes CASSLALAGDTDTQYF.

The chain recombines TRBV6-1 with TRBJ1-2; 10 bases map to TRBD1. Trimming at V came to 4 bases and at J to 3 bases, leaving 11 bases not matched to a gene. The CDR3 has 17 amino acids. Germline V gives CDR1 MNHNS, CDR2 SASEGT. Here the CDR3 reads CASSAIPGTGAHYGYTF. Here the CDR3 DNA reads TGTGCCAGCAGTGCAATCCCCGGGACAGGGGCTCACTATGGCTACACCTTC.

This chain connects TRBV6-4 to TRBJ1-2; 9 nucleotides line up with TRBD1. Germline V gene sequence: CDR1 MRHNA, CDR2 SNTAGT. Germline trimming cut 6 bases from V and 3 bases from J; bases unmatched to any gene: 8. The CDR3 contains 15 residues. CDR3 coding DNA: TGTGCCAGCAGCCTTTCGACAGGGGGATACTATGGCTACACCTTC. Encoded protein: CASSLSTGGYYGYTF.

The CDR3 is CASSLNRDRYEQYF. The CDR3 DNA reads TGCGCCAGCAGCTTGAACAGGGATCGGTACGAGCAGTACTTC. The V gene is TRBV5-1, the J gene TRBJ2-5; D may be TRBD1 (6 bases). The DNA matches TRBJ2-7 better at its end, which makes the J call doubtful. Germline CDR1 and CDR2: SGHRS and YFSETQ. This CDR3 has 14 residues.

J is TRBJ1-4 and V is TRBV5-1, with D perhaps matching TRBD1 (5 bases). V was shortened by 4 bases and J by 4 bases, with 11 bases between the two germline ends. CDR3 length equals 14 residues. CDR1 and CDR2 from the germline V gene are SGHRS and YFSETQ. In nucleotides, the CDR3 is TGCGCCAGCAGCCTAGGGGATATTAATGAAAAACTGTTTTTT. Translated, it gives CASSLGDINEKLFF.

This sequence joins TRBV19 and TRBJ1-5; 7 bases map to TRBD1. V shed 5 bases, J shed 7 bases, and the junction held 11 bases outside the gene matches. CDR3 length: 15 amino acids. CDR1 is LNHDA and CDR2 is SQIVND in the germline V gene (reference sequence). CDR3 residues: CASSSSQGVGQPQHF. The CDR3 bases are TGTGCCAGTAGTTCGTCGCAGGGGGTCGGGCAGCCCCAGCATTTT. Full variable domain (outside the CDR3, taken from reference TRBV19 and TRBJ1-5): DGGITQSPKYLFRKEGQNVTLSCEQNLNHDAMYWYRQDPGQGLRLIYYSQIVNDFQKGDIAEGYSVSREKKESFPLTVTSAQKNPTAFYLCASSSSQGVGQPQHFGDGTRLSIL.

The V call is TRBV4-3, the J call TRBJ1-2, with TRBD1 matching 7 bases. The CDR3 covers 14 residues. Germline CDR1 LGHNA, CDR2 YSLEER. V lost 3 bases, J lost 8 bases, and 9 bases stayed unmatched. The CDR3 here is CASSQETGLIGYTF. In nucleotides, the CDR3 is TGCGCCAGCAGCCAGGAGACAGGGCTAATAGGCTACACCTTC.

This clone appeared a few times. The chain has TRBV6-6 and TRBJ1-1; maybe TRBD1 (6 bases). The V end lost 0 bases, the J end lost 3 bases, and 11 bases lay between the germline ends. CDR1 is MNHNY, CDR2 SVGAGI, per germline (reference sequence). The CDR3 contains 15 residues. The CDR3 spells CASSYSSAGDTEAFF. The CDR3 nucleotides read TGTGCCAGCAGTTACTCTTCGGCAGGGGACACTGAAGCTTTCTTT.

V usage is TRBV5-8 and J usage is TRBJ1-2, with 7 bases aligning to TRBD1. This CDR3 has 17 amino acids. Germline V gives CDR1 SGHTS, CDR2 YDEGEE. Trimming cost V 0 bases and J 0 bases; bases outside gene matches: 8. CDR3 loop: CASSLARGVEANYGYTF. The CDR3 nucleotides are TGTGCCAGCAGCTTGGCCAGGGGGGTCGAGGCTAACTATGGCTACACCTTC.

This clone has only a few counts. This chain joins TRBV6-5 and TRBJ1-5, with D tentatively TRBD1 (6 bases). V was clipped by 10 bases and J by 1 base, with 14 bases between them. CDR3 length: 14 amino acids. In germline, CDR1 is MNHEY, CDR2 SVGAGI. CDR3 sequence (DNA): TGTGCCACGGAACCGGGACAAAGCAATCAGCCCCAGCATTTT. It is translated as CATEPGQSNQPQHF.

V and J are TRBV29-1 and TRBJ1-2; D uncertain. This CDR3 has 10 residues. Germline V gene lookup returns CDR1 SQVTM and CDR2 ANQGSEA. Deletions cut 5 bases from V and 8 bases from J, with 9 bases between. The CDR3 coding sequence is TGCAGCGTTCGGACTCACGGCTACACCTTC. Protein product: CSVRTHGYTF.

The chain uses TRBV30 and TRBJ2-7; 8 nucleotides match TRBD2. Germline V CDR1 and CDR2: GTSNPN, SVGIG (reference sequence). The CDR3 length is 18 residues. V lost 0 bases, J lost 6 bases, and 19 bases stayed unmatched. The CDR3 region is CAWSVRFSGDVLRVEQYF. The CDR3 DNA sequence: TGTGCCTGGAGTGTGAGGTTTAGCGGGGACGTGCTTCGGGTCGAGCAGTACTTC. The full variable domain, with the rest looked up from reference TRBV30 and TRBJ2-7, is SQTIHQWPATLVQPVGSPLSLECTVEGTSNPNLYWYRQAAGRGLQLLFYSVGIGQISSEVPQNLSASRPQDRQFILSSKKLLLSDSGFYLCAWSVRFSGDVLRVEQYFGPGTRLTVT.

Here the CDR3 DNA reads TGTGCCATCAGTGAGGCGTATTCACCCGAAAAACTGTTTTTT. Its translation: CAISEAYSPEKLFF. This sequence joins TRBV10-3 and TRBJ1-4; D not certain. V lost 2 bases and J 8 bases, leaving 12 bases between the germline ends. The germline CDR1 and CDR2 sequences are ENHRY and SYGVKD. CDR3 length: 14 residues.

The chain has TRBV7-2 and TRBJ2-3, with D perhaps TRBD2 (6 bases). Trimming cost V 8 bases and J 2 bases, with 14 bases left between them. The CDR3 consists of 14 residues. CDR1 is SGHTA and CDR2 is FQGNSA in the germline V gene. CDR3 nucleotides: TGTGCCAGCGTCCAGGGACTCCACACAGATACGCAGTATTTT. Residues: CASVQGLHTDTQYF.

V and J are TRBV7-3 and TRBJ2-1; a possible D gene is TRBD1 (5 bases). The CDR3 length is 13 residues. Germline-derived CDR1 and CDR2 are SGHTA and FQGTGA. Trimming took off 5 bases at V and 9 bases at J, with 14 bases between the two ends. CDR3: CASSPHRTGEQFF. Written as DNA, the CDR3 is TGTGCCAGCAGCCCCCACCGCACAGGTGAGCAGTTCTTC. The whole variable domain, filled in from reference TRBV7-3 and TRBJ2-1, reads GAGVSQTPSNKVTEKGKYVELRCDPISGHTALYWYRQSLGQGPEFLIYFQGTGAADDSGLPNDRFFAVRPEGSVSTLKIQRTERGDSAVYLCASSPHRTGEQFFGPGTRLTVL.

As concerns this clone: Germline and junction disagree at one end, which may indicate a read error. This rearrangement joins TRBV7-9 to TRBJ2-3; 7 bases fit TRBD1. The CDR3 runs 15 residues. Germline V lookup: CDR1 SEHNR, CDR2 FQNEAQ (reference sequence). The CDR3 loop is CSSSLIGGLGNTQYF. In DNA form, the CDR3 reads TGTTCCAGCAGCTTAATAGGGGGCCTCGGTAATACGCAGTATTTT.